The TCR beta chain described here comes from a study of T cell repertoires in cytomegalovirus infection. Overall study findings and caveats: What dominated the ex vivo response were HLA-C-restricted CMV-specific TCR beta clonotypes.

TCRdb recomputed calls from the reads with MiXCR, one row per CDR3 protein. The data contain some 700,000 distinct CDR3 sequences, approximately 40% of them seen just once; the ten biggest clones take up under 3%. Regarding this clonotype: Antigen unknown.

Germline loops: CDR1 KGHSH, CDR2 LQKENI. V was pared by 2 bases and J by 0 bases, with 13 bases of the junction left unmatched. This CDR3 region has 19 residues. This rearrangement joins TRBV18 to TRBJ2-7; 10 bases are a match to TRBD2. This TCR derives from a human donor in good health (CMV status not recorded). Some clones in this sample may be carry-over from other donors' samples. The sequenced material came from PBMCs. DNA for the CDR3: TGTGCCAGCTCACCATTTGGTCCTAGCGGGAGATGGGGCTCCTACGAGCAGTACTTC. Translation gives CASSPFGPSGRWGSYEQYF. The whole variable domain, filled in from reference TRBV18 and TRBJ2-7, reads NAGVMQNPRHLVRRRGQEARLRCSPMKGHSHVYWYRQLPEEGLKFMVYLQKENIIDESGMPKERFSAEFPKEGPSILRIQQVVRGDSAAYFCASSPFGPSGRWGSYEQYFGPGTRLTVT.